One T cell receptor beta chain is described in this entry. Its target is unknown. Assay used: immunoSEQ multiplex PCR; TCRdb lists only in-frame clones, some missing. This table has around 32,000 clones, 60% to 80% appearing once. CDR1 and CDR2 from the germline V gene are GTSNPN and SVGIG (reference sequence). The CDR3 is 16 amino acids. With 2 bases removed from V and 2 bases from J, the gap between germline ends came to 15 bases. Noted time point: week 35, safety follow-up. Each dose delivered 300 ug of mutant IDH1 20-mer peptide subcutaneously with imiquimod. This specimen comes from a study of a mutant IDH1 vaccine in newly diagnosed glioma.

This chain connects TRBV30 to TRBJ2-2; D not certain. This TCR was recovered from a woman between 25 and 40 years old with glioma. Some clones in this sample may be carry-over from other donors' samples. Sequenced here: PBMCs, sampled from a glioma patient whose treatment included an IDH1 peptide vaccine. The CDR3 reads CAWSTLATVNTGELFF. The CDR3 DNA is TGTGCCTGGAGTACGCTGGCGACTGTTAACACCGGGGAGCTGTTTTTT.